This T cell receptor (beta chain) was recorded in a study of T cells in Graves' hyperthyroidism and ophthalmopathy (dated by TCRdb to between 2019 and 2020). Looking at the study overall: Peripheral blood samples were taken at the time of initial diagnosis, prior to any treatment. Prospective prediction of ophthalmopathy was tested in an independent validation cohort consisting of about 19 hyperthyroidism patients and around 17 patients who later progressed to ophthalmopathy. The study also compared thyroid tissue and blood T-cell repertoires from several Graves' hyperthyroidism patients. After blood sampling, hyperthyroidism patients were treated with methimazole at a starting dose of 30 mg daily, and ophthalmopathy patients were treated with high-dose intravenous methylprednisolone. The roughly 91 discovery patients were randomly split 7:3 into training and test sets. TCR V-J signatures able to tell the groups apart were searched for in a discovery cohort of 95 to 100 patients, of whom fewer than 45 had Graves' ophthalmopathy and around 57 had stable Graves' hyperthyroidism. TCR Vbeta CDR3 sequencing of around 130 peripheral blood samples (under 45 ophthalmopathy, 70 to 85 hyperthyroidism and some 17 progressor patients) is reported in the paper. Broad study findings and their caveats: In validation, progression to ophthalmopathy was predicted by the model with more than 65% sensitivity and roughly 72% specificity, a median of roughly 6.4 months before onset. A model built on a 13 V-J signature distinguished ophthalmopathy from stable hyperthyroidism, reaching about 88% sensitivity and 81.08% specificity in cross-validation and 80%/75% in testing. No statistical method was used to set the sample size in advance, and investigators knew the group allocation. Most expanded thyroid clonotypes (frequency above 0.001) were also detected in blood, a finding suggesting that blood repertoires may reflect thyroid immune responses.

This clonotype was counted ten times or more. Its antigen remains unidentified. The input lacks base qualities; no much larger clone sits a single base away. Stable Graves' hyperthyroidism was defined as the absence of progression to ophthalmopathy over 18 months of follow-up. The hyperthyroidism patients were between 18 and 65 years old and newly diagnosed, with a disease duration of less than 2 months. The study excluded patients with uncontrolled infections, other autoimmune diseases, pregnancy or lactation. Diagnoses relied on clinical symptoms, serum thyroxine and TRAb, thyroid ultrasound and orbital computed tomography. PBMCs were separated from under 12 ml of fresh peripheral blood using Ficoll-Paque density gradient centrifugation. Total RNA was extracted with Trizol reagent, and quality was checked on an Agilent 2100 Bioanalyzer. The TCR beta CDR3 regions were amplified from RNA transcripts. A first-round RT-PCR of the TCR CDR3 used the HTBI primer set with the Qiagen OneStep RT-PCR kit. A second multiplex PCR round built the libraries, followed by size selection and purification. The libraries were sequenced on an Illumina HiSeq2000 using paired-end 100 bp reads. Turning to the authors' computational methods: SOAPnuke was used to process the raw data, with reads discarded if the reads contained adapters or uncalled bases, had a mean Phred below 15, or lacked an exact constant-primer or identifier match. COPE v1.2.5 was used to merge the high-quality paired reads, and each unique nucleotide sequence was defined as a clonotype. MiTCR v1.1 was used to align the clonotypes against IMGT TRBV, TRBD and TRBJ reference segments. The analysis was restricted to V-J combinations with a frequency above 0.0001, which together covered roughly 99% of the repertoires. The TCS score was defined as F50 (clonal expansion) divided by E x V (chaos), with BLOSUM62-based TCRdist calculated between CDR3 peptides within each V-J. Welch's t-statistics and random forest reduced 514 V-J features to roughly 13, which were used in a naive Bayes classifier (R e1071). Using fastp at Q25 and MiXCR, TCRdb reprocessed the public reads and kept productive beta chains. Duplicate CDR3 protein sequences are folded into a single record with the most common DNA and genes. The V and J calls were determined by TCRdb, not by the authors. This sample has about 200,000 distinct CDR3 sequences in its table, and around 17% of those were observed once. The top ten clonotypes cover 53% of the sample.

This TCR was recovered from a woman aged 50 to 60 with Graves' hyperthyroidism. Sequenced sample: blood.

The CDR3 region reads CASSLRSITTNEKLFF. Read as DNA, the sequence is TGTGCCAGCAGTTTAAGGAGCATTACAACTAATGAAAAACTGTTTTTT. This chain joins TRBV28 to TRBJ1-4; no D gene is confidently identified. V sheds 2 bases and J sheds 0 bases, leaving 10 bases between their ends. The CDR3, from cysteine to phenylalanine, totals 16 residues. CDR3 DNA only is kept here, 48 bases in frame from base 1. From a lookup of the germline V gene, CDR1 and CDR2 are MDHEN and SYDVKM.